These T cell receptor beta chains were read from a single sample in a study of T-cell memory formation after mild COVID-19. TCRdb fed the 5' RACE reads into MiXCR, producing one record per CDR3 protein. The table shows almost 350,000 distinct CDR3 sequences, with around a fifth occurring only once. Sequencing input: PBMCs or a T cell subset sorted from them (not recorded which). These receptors were collected from a man younger than 30 who had mild COVID-19 (a few samples of this study predate the infection). Cell type and time point are not known. CDR3s include the opening cysteine and the closing phenylalanine or tryptophan. Fields, in order: V gene, clone size, D gene, J gene, CDR3 DNA, CDR3 protein. The D gene is left open where the match is weak. Some rows have no size entry. The others give once, few or many, or a class for an expanded clone.

V: TRBV7-2
size: few
D: TRBD2
J: TRBJ2-1
DNA: TGTGCCAGCAGCCTGACTAGCGGGGGCCATTACAATGAGCAGTTCTTC
CDR3: CASSLTSGGHYNEQFF

V: TRBV6-1
size: few
D: TRBD2
J: TRBJ2-3
DNA: TGTGCCAGCAGTCTTCTAGCGGGGCGAGGAGATACGCAGTATTTT
CDR3: CASSLLAGRGDTQYF

V: TRBV6-5
size: few
D: TRBD2
J: TRBJ2-7
DNA: TGTGCCAGCAGTTCTAGCGGTTACTCCTACGAGCAGTACTTC
CDR3: CASSSSGYSYEQYF

V: TRBV7-9
size: -
D: -
J: TRBJ2-7
DNA: TGTGCCAGCGAACAGGGGCGGGGGGCCGGATACGAGCAGTACTTC
CDR3: CASEQGRGAGYEQYF

V: TRBV6-5
size: -
D: -
J: TRBJ2-1
DNA: TGTGCCAGCAGTTACTCGGGGGGGCCGGTCTACAATGAGCAGTTCTTC
CDR3: CASSYSGGPVYNEQFF

V: TRBV6-2/TRBV6-3
size: -
D: -
J: TRBJ2-3
DNA: TGTGCCAGCAGTTACAGGAGCACAGATACGCAGTATTTT
CDR3: CASSYRSTDTQYF

V: TRBV5-6
size: few
D: -
J: TRBJ1-1
DNA: TGTGCCAGCAGCTTGACATCTAGAGACACTGAAGCTTTCTTT
CDR3: CASSLTSRDTEAFF

V: TRBV4-2
size: -
D: -
J: TRBJ1-1
DNA: TGTGCCAGCAGCCAAGATATCAGGGAGACTGAAGCTTTCTTT
CDR3: CASSQDIRETEAFF

V: TRBV7-2
size: -
D: TRBD1
J: TRBJ2-5
DNA: TGTGCCAGCACCCCGGACAGGGGCCGCCAAGAGACCCAGTACTTC
CDR3: CASTPDRGRQETQYF

V: TRBV19
size: once
D: TRBD2
J: TRBJ2-1
DNA: TGTGCCAGTACAGCAGCGGGAGTTAGGAATGAGCAGTTCTTC
CDR3: CASTAAGVRNEQFF

V: TRBV4-3
size: -
D: -
J: TRBJ2-7
DNA: TGCGCCAGCAGCCAAGGAGTATCGAGCTCCTACGAGCAGTACTTC
CDR3: CASSQGVSSSYEQYF

V: TRBV7-9
size: -
D: TRBD1
J: TRBJ2-3
DNA: TGTGCCAGCAGCCCCTGGACAGGGCCAGATACGCAGTATTTT
CDR3: CASSPWTGPDTQYF

V: TRBV7-6
size: -
D: -
J: TRBJ2-4
DNA: TGTGCCAGCAGCTCGGGACTCAACGCCATTCAGTACTTC
CDR3: CASSSGLNAIQYF

V: TRBV5-1
size: few
D: TRBD2
J: TRBJ2-4
DNA: TGCGCCAGCAGCCGGAAGGCACTAGCGGAAAACATTCAGTACTTC
CDR3: CASSRKALAENIQYF

V: TRBV2
size: few
D: TRBD1
J: TRBJ2-7
DNA: TGTGCCGGAGGACAGGCCAGCTACGAGCAGTACTTC
CDR3: CAGGQASYEQYF

V: TRBV20-1
size: -
D: -
J: TRBJ2-2
DNA: TGCAGTGCTAGAGGGTACAAGGTCACCGGGGAGCTGTTTTTT
CDR3: CSARGYKVTGELFF

V: TRBV2
size: few
D: -
J: TRBJ2-3
DNA: TGTGCCAGCAGCCCGTATTTGTGGGATACGCAGTATTTT
CDR3: CASSPYLWDTQYF

V: TRBV11-3
size: -
D: -
J: TRBJ2-2
DNA: TGTGCCAGCCCCGAAGACGACAGGGAGGATCCCGGGGAGCTGTTTTTT
CDR3: CASPEDDREDPGELFF

V: TRBV5-6
size: -
D: -
J: TRBJ1-1
DNA: TGTGCCAGCAGCTTTGGACATGGCGCTGAAGCTTTCTTT
CDR3: CASSFGHGAEAFF

V: TRBV7-9
size: -
D: -
J: TRBJ1-3
DNA: TGTGCCAGCAGCCATTTCGGGGCTGGAAACACCATATATTTT
CDR3: CASSHFGAGNTIYF

V: TRBV12-3/TRBV12-4
size: few
D: -
J: TRBJ1-1
DNA: TGTGCCAGCATGACCGGGACTTCCCGCCTCTTGAACACTGAAGCTTTCTTT
CDR3: CASMTGTSRLLNTEAFF

V: TRBV3-1
size: few
D: -
J: TRBJ2-4
DNA: TGTGCCAGCAGCCAAGATCTAGGCACTCTAGCCAAAAACATTCAGTACTTC
CDR3: CASSQDLGTLAKNIQYF

V: TRBV9
size: few
D: -
J: TRBJ2-3
DNA: TGTGCCAGCAGCCCCGCCCCCGGGCTGGATACGCAGTATTTT
CDR3: CASSPAPGLDTQYF

V: TRBV5-1
size: -
D: -
J: TRBJ1-1
DNA: TGCGCCAGCCGCTCAGGTTCTAGAGAAAACACTGAAGCTTTCTTT
CDR3: CASRSGSRENTEAFF

V: TRBV20-1
size: once
D: -
J: TRBJ1-2
DNA: TGCAGTGCTTCCGGGGACTATGGCTACACCTTC
CDR3: CSASGDYGYTF

V: TRBV20-1
size: few
D: -
J: TRBJ1-4
DNA: TGCAGTGCCCTTCGGGAGGGCCAGGAAAAACTGTTTTTT
CDR3: CSALREGQEKLFF

V: TRBV7-3
size: few
D: -
J: TRBJ2-1
DNA: TGTGCCAGCAGCTTAAATCGGAACGTGAATGAGCAGTTCTTC
CDR3: CASSLNRNVNEQFF

V: TRBV27
size: once
D: TRBD1
J: TRBJ1-1
DNA: TGTGCCAGCAGTTTGCCCAGGGGGCGCGGGGCTTTCTTT
CDR3: CASSLPRGRGAFF